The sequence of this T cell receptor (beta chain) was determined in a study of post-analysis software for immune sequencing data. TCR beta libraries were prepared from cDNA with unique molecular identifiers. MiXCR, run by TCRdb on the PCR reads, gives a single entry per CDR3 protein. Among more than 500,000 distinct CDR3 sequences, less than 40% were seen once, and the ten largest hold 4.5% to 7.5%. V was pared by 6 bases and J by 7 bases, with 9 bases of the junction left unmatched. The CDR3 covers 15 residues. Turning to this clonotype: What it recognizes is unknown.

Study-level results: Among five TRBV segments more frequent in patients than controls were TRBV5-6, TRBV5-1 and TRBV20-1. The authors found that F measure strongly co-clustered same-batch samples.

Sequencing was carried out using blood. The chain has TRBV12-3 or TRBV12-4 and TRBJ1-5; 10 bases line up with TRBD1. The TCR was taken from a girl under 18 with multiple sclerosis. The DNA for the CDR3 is TGTGCCAGCAGCGGGACAGGGGATGGTTGGCAGCCCCAGCATTTT. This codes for CASSGTGDGWQPQHF.